The 7 T cell receptor beta chains below come from one sample, sequenced in a study of blood T cell repertoires in COVID-19. Assay used: immunoSEQ multiplex PCR; TCRdb lists only in-frame clones, some missing. The sample records 40,000 to 50,000 clones, 80% to 90% being singletons. The sequencing input was peripheral blood. These receptors were taken from a human donor in a cohort sampled during active COVID-19.

The chain has TRBV5-5 and TRBJ2-5; no firm D call. The V end was cut by 5 bases, the J end by 5 bases, with 10 bases between. Germline CDR1 is SGHKS and CDR2 is YYEKEE (reference sequence). This CDR3 has 12 amino acids. CDR3 protein: CASSPYEETQYF. The CDR3 DNA reads TGTGCCAGCAGTCCCTATGAGGAGACCCAGTACTTC.

CDR3 protein: CAWNPGTNSPLHF. The CDR3 DNA reads TGTGCCTGGAATCCAGGGACAAATTCACCCCTCCACTTT. The chain links TRBV30 to TRBJ1-6, with D tentatively TRBD1 (6 bases). This CDR3 spans 13 amino acids. Germline V gene data show CDR1 as GTSNPN and CDR2 as SVGIG (reference sequence). V lost 4 bases, J lost 7 bases, and 11 bases lay in between.

V usage is TRBV19 and J usage is TRBJ2-3; D not certain. Germline CDR1 LNHDA, CDR2 SQIVND (reference sequence). Trimming shortened V by 6 bases and J by 4 bases, and 14 bases separated the two germline ends. The CDR3 covers 14 residues. The CDR3 loop is CASRPTPMADTQYF. CDR3 DNA: TGTGCCAGTAGGCCCACACCCATGGCAGATACGCAGTATTTT.

The CDR3 protein is CASSHSGGADEQYF. CDR3 DNA: TGCGCCAGCAGTCATAGTGGGGGGGCGGACGAGCAGTACTTC. The V call is TRBV4-1, the J call TRBJ2-7, with D tentatively TRBD2 (7 bases). The CDR3 has 14 residues. CDR1 and CDR2 from the germline V gene are MGHRA and YSYEKL. With 6 bases removed from V and 5 bases from J, the gap between germline ends came to 17 bases.

This chain links TRBV19 with TRBJ2-3; 9 bases agree with TRBD1. Germline CDR1 is LNHDA and CDR2 is SQIVND (reference sequence). CDR3 length: 15 residues. Germline trimming cut 3 bases from V and 2 bases from J; bases unmatched to any gene: 3. CDR3: CASSMGQGFTDTQYF. The CDR3 DNA reads TGTGCCAGTAGTATGGGACAGGGATTCACAGATACGCAGTATTTT.

The chain joins TRBV15 to TRBJ2-2; 8 bases align to TRBD2. CDR1 is LNHNV, CDR2 YYDKDF, per germline (reference sequence). The CDR3 loop spans 18 amino acids. V lost 0 bases to trimming and J lost 7 bases; unmatched junction nucleotides: 13. CDR3 amino acids: CATSRDESGRGTDGELFF. The CDR3 DNA is TGTGCCACCAGCAGAGATGAGAGCGGGAGAGGGACTGACGGGGAGCTGTTTTTT.

The chain carries TRBV12-3 or TRBV12-4 and TRBJ2-7; D perhaps matches TRBD2 (6 bases). The CDR3 is 13 residues long. Trimming took off 3 bases at V and 3 bases at J, with 9 bases between the two ends. As DNA, the CDR3 is TGTGCCAGCAGTTTTAGGACTAACTACGAGCAGTACTTC. Its protein product is CASSFRTNYEQYF.